This is a list of T cell receptor beta chains from one sample in a study of blood T cell repertoires in COVID-19. Using immunoSEQ multiplex PCR, the repertoire was profiled, and TCRdb retains in-frame clones only, with some absent. The sample records approximately 170,000 clones, approximately 84% being singletons. The sample taken for sequencing was peripheral blood. These receptors originate from a human donor with acute or convalescent COVID-19. The donor label of this sample is uncertain. CDR3s include the opening cysteine and the closing phenylalanine or tryptophan. The D gene is left open where the match is weak. Clone sizes are given selectively: once, few, many, or a class where the clone is expanded.

j_call v_call d_call clone_size cdr3_aa cdr3_nt
TRBJ2-2 TRBV7-8 . . CASKKTEYANTGELFF TGTGCCAGCAAGAAAACAGAGTACGCGAACACCGGGGAGCTGTTTTTT
TRBJ1-4 TRBV2 . . CASSEGNDNNEKLFF TGTGCCAGCAGTGAAGGCAACGACAATAATGAAAAACTGTTTTTT
TRBJ2-1 TRBV7-2 TRBD2 . CASSLNAGGIYNEQFF TGTGCCAGCAGCTTAAATGCGGGAGGGATCTACAATGAGCAGTTCTTC
TRBJ2-1 TRBV6-2/TRBV6-3 . . CASSRGGFGGSYNEQFF TGTGCCAGCAGTCGCGGAGGATTTGGTGGTTCCTACAATGAGCAGTTCTTC
TRBJ1-5 TRBV6-5 TRBD1 . CASWTGGANQPQHF TGTGCCAGTTGGACAGGGGGTGCCAATCAGCCCCAGCATTTT
TRBJ1-2 TRBV9 . . CASSEQGRDYGYTF TGTGCCAGCAGCGAACAGGGAAGGGACTATGGCTACACCTTC
TRBJ1-1 TRBV30 TRBD1 . CAWMATGVKGTEAFF TGTGCCTGGATGGCGACAGGGGTTAAAGGGACTGAAGCTTTCTTT
TRBJ2-1 TRBV5-1 TRBD2 . CASSLSAGSSYNEQFF TGCGCCAGCAGCTTGTCAGCGGGGAGCTCCTACAATGAGCAGTTCTTC
TRBJ2-7 TRBV6-6 . once CASSPLDGAYEQYF TGTGCCAGCAGCCCACTCGACGGGGCCTACGAGCAGTACTTC
TRBJ1-1 TRBV5-1 . . CASSYLRTAEFNTEAFF TGCGCCAGCAGCTACTTACGGACAGCTGAATTTAACACTGAAGCTTTCTTT
TRBJ1-4 TRBV28 . . CASRPNRAPNSNEKLFF TGTGCCAGCAGGCCAAACAGGGCCCCTAACTCTAATGAAAAACTGTTTTTT
TRBJ1-4 TRBV11-2 . once CASSLDRQDRPNEKLFF TGTGCCAGCAGCTTAGATCGGCAGGATCGGCCTAATGAAAAACTGTTTTTT
TRBJ1-2 TRBV11-2 TRBD1 . CASSLGRTGVGYTF TGTGCCAGCAGCTTAGGCCGGACAGGGGTCGGCTACACCTTC
TRBJ1-5 TRBV7-9 . . CASSLKGQGDQPQHF TGTGCCAGCAGCTTAAAGGGGCAGGGCGATCAGCCCCAGCATTTT
TRBJ1-3 TRBV2 . . CASSGGNKGDTIYF TGTGCCAGCAGTGGAGGGAATAAGGGGGACACCATATATTTT